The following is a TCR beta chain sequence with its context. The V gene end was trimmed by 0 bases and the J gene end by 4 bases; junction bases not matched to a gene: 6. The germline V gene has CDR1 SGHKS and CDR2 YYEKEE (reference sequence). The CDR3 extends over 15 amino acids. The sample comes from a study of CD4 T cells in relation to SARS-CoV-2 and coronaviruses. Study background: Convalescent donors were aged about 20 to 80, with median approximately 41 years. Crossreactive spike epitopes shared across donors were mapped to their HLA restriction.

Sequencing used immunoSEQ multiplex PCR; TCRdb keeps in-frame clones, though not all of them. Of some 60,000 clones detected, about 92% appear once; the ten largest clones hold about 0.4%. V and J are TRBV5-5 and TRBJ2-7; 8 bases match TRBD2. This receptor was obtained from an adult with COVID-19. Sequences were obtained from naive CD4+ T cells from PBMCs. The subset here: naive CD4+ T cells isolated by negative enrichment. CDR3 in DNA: TGTGCCAGCAGCTTGGGGCCCGCGGGAGGTTACGAGCAGTACTTC. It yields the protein CASSLGPAGGYEQYF. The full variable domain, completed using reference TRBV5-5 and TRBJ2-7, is DAGVTQSPTHLIKTRGQQVTLRCSPISGHKSVSWYQQVLGQGPQFIFQYYEKEERGRGNFPDRFSARQFPNYSSELNVNALLLGDSALYLCASSLGPAGGYEQYFGPGTRLTVT.